A single sample is the source of the 19 T cell receptor beta chains below, sequenced in a study of response to subunit inactivated influenza vaccine. Using its own MiXCR run on the RT-PCR reads, TCRdb lists one record per CDR3 protein. The table has under 200,000 distinct CDR3 sequences, approximately 12% seen once. This specimen was CD8+ T cells sorted from PBMCs, taken roughly 24 months after vaccination. These TCRs come from a man aged 50-75 years who received an inactivated influenza vaccine.

This clonotype has more than one count but fewer than ten. This rearrangement joins TRBV29-1 to TRBJ2-1; D may be TRBD1 (6 bases). The CDR3 sequence is 11 residues long. V was pared by 7 bases and J by 4 bases, with 8 bases between. Germline V gives CDR1 SQVTM, CDR2 ANQGSEA. CDR3 in amino acids: CSGTAYNEQFF. As DNA, the CDR3 is TGCAGCGGGACAGCTTACAATGAGCAGTTCTTC.

This clonotype appeared a few times. This sequence joins TRBV6-2 or TRBV6-3 and TRBJ2-5; maybe TRBD1 (5 bases). V lost 2 bases and J lost 1, with 8 bases in between. The CDR3 loop spans 14 amino acids. The germline V gene encodes CDR1 MNHEY and CDR2 SVGEGT. The CDR3 DNA is TGTGCCAGCAGTTACGTGACAGCCCAAGAGACCCAGTACTTC. Its protein product is CASSYVTAQETQYF.

This chain's CDR3 is CASRGGGTGELFF. In DNA, the CDR3 is TGTGCCAGCAGAGGGGGGGGGACCGGGGAGCTGTTTTTT. The chain has TRBV11-2 and TRBJ2-2; perhaps TRBD2 as D (7 bases). V lost 6 bases to trimming and J lost 5 bases, with 10 bases between them. The germline V gene has CDR1 SGHAT and CDR2 FQNNGV. This CDR3 is built from 13 residues.

This clonotype was seen a handful of times. V usage is TRBV28 and J usage is TRBJ2-7; 8 bases align to TRBD1. Germline CDR1 reads MDHEN; CDR2 reads SYDVKM. CDR3 length: 16 residues. The V gene end was trimmed by 6 bases and the J gene end by 0 bases; junction bases not matched to a gene: 10. The CDR3 reads CASSFPPDRVSYEQYF. The CDR3 region has the DNA TGTGCCAGCAGCTTCCCCCCGGACAGGGTCTCCTACGAGCAGTACTTC.

This clonotype has ten or more counts. The J gene is TRBJ1-1, the V gene TRBV5-1; 7 nucleotides align to TRBD1. V shed 0 bases and J 1 base; nucleotides not matched to a gene: 6. The CDR3 length is 16 residues. Looked up from germline, CDR1 is SGHRS and CDR2 is YFSETQ. The CDR3 loop is CASSLATGVGNTEAFF. In DNA form, the CDR3 reads TGCGCCAGCAGCTTGGCCACAGGGGTCGGGAACACTGAAGCTTTCTTT.

This clonotype turned up a few times. V usage is TRBV4-2 and J usage is TRBJ1-2, with TRBD1 identical over 7 bases. Losses at the gene ends were 1 base for V and 4 bases for J; bases not matched to a gene: 12. There are 17 residues in the CDR3. Germline V gene sequence: CDR1 LGHNA, CDR2 YNFKEQ. The CDR3 nucleotides are TGTGCCAGCAGCCAAGTGGCTCTTGAGGGGGCAACCTATGGCTACACCTTC. This encodes CASSQVALEGATYGYTF.

With respect to this clonotype: It is unclear where the CDR3 begins or ends on the DNA, so no DNA is shown, and the CDR3 is as TCRdb lists it. The J gene is TRBJ1-4, the V gene TRBV5-1; no check of the table's D call, TRBD1, against the DNA was made. The CDR3 spans 14 residues, counting both ends. Germline-derived CDR1 and CDR2 are SGHRS and YFSETQ. This CDR3 is CASSLNRAAKNCFF.

This clonotype has a handful of counts. The gene calls are TRBV5-6 and TRBJ2-1; TRBD2 aligns across 12 bases. This CDR3 spans 18 amino acids. CDR1 and CDR2 from the germline V gene are SGHDT and YYEEEE. After removal of 4 bases from V and 5 bases from J, the junction contained 13 bases not matched to a gene. CDR3: CASSPSPLAGGLNNEQFF. In nucleotides, the CDR3 is TGTGCCAGCAGCCCGAGTCCCCTAGCGGGGGGGCTCAACAATGAGCAGTTCTTC. Looking up the rest from reference TRBV5-6 and TRBJ2-1 gives the full variable domain: DAGVTQSPTHLIKTRGQQVTLRCSPKSGHDTVSWYQQALGQGPQFIFQYYEEEERQRGNFPDRFSGHQFPNYSSELNVNALLLGDSALYLCASSPSPLAGGLNNEQFFGPGTRLTVL.

V usage is TRBV24-1 and J usage is TRBJ2-3; 7 bases agree with TRBD2. Germline V lookup: CDR1 KGHDR, CDR2 SFDVKD. There are 15 residues in the CDR3. Unmatched junction bases numbered 5, after V lost 5 bases and J lost 1 base. The CDR3 DNA is TGTGCCACCAGTGGCGCGGGGGACCGCACAGATACGCAGTATTTT. The encoded protein is CATSGAGDRTDTQYF.

This clonotype was recorded a few times. The chain is built from TRBV5-6 and TRBJ2-5, with D maybe TRBD1 (6 bases). Trimming left V 4 bases short and J 0 bases short, with 13 bases between. CDR3 length: 15 amino acids. Germline V gives CDR1 SGHDT, CDR2 YYEEEE. For the CDR3, the DNA is TGTGCCAGCAGCCAGATGGGGGACAACCAAGAGACCCAGTACTTC. This gives the protein CASSQMGDNQETQYF.

This clonotype came up many times. The chain uses TRBV27 and TRBJ1-5; D is unresolved. Between the trimmed V and J ends, which lost 1 base and 3 bases, there was a span of 4 bases. This CDR3 is 13 amino acids long. Looked up from germline, CDR1 is MNHEY and CDR2 is SMNVEV (reference sequence). Written as DNA, the CDR3 is TGTGCCAGCAGTTTATGGGTCAATCAGCCCCAGCATTTT. Protein product: CASSLWVNQPQHF.

The rearrangement joins TRBV7-8 to TRBJ2-3; D not certain. Per the germline V gene, CDR1 is SGHVS and CDR2 is FQNEAQ. The CDR3 extends over 13 amino acids. V was cut by 7 bases and J by 2 bases, with 10 bases left in between. The CDR3 here is CASTPRNTDTQYF. The DNA for the CDR3 is TGTGCCAGCACCCCTAGGAACACAGATACGCAGTATTTT.

This clonotype was detected only a few times. This chain links TRBV7-9 with TRBJ1-1; perhaps TRBD1 as D (5 bases). Per the germline V gene, CDR1 is SEHNR and CDR2 is FQNEAQ (reference sequence). The CDR3 runs 15 residues. V was pared by 5 bases and J by 6 bases, with 19 bases between. CDR3 sequence reads: CASSPPVGVEAEAFF. The CDR3 DNA reads as TGTGCCAGCAGCCCGCCCGTGGGGGTAGAAGCTGAAGCTTTCTTT.

This clonotype came up many times. The chain uses TRBV29-1 and TRBJ2-1, with 9 nucleotides matching TRBD2. CDR1 is SQVTM and CDR2 is ANQGSEA in the germline V gene. Trimming removed 0 bases from V and 3 bases from J; junction bases left unmatched: 3. The CDR3 totals 15 residues. CDR3 bases: TGCAGCGTTGAAGACCCTAGCGGGAACTACAATGAGCAGTTCTTC. This codes for CSVEDPSGNYNEQFF.

The V call is TRBV6-2 or TRBV6-3, the J call TRBJ2-7; D may match TRBD1 or TRBD2 (5 bases each). Between the trimmed V and J ends, which lost 2 bases and 3 bases, there was a span of 20 bases. In germline, CDR1 is MNHEY, CDR2 SVGEGT. The CDR3 has 17 residues. CDR3 sequence: CASSYVGPPGTVYEQYF. CDR3 DNA sequence: TGTGCCAGCAGTTACGTGGGTCCGCCCGGGACGGTCTACGAGCAGTACTTC.

The chain couples TRBV13 to TRBJ2-3, with 14 bases identical to TRBD2. Per germline, CDR1 PRHDT and CDR2 FYEKMQ (reference sequence). This CDR3 has 16 residues. Trimming at V came to 2 bases and at J to 8 bases, leaving 6 bases not matched to a gene. CDR3 sequence reads: CASSLMGLAGEGTQYF. CDR3 nucleotides: TGTGCCAGCAGCTTAATGGGACTAGCGGGGGAAGGTACGCAGTATTTT.

There are a few counts of this clonotype. V is TRBV30 and J is TRBJ2-2; D is undetermined. This CDR3 has 13 amino acids. The germline V gene encodes CDR1 GTSNPN and CDR2 SVGIG (reference sequence). The V end was cut by 0 bases, the J end by 6 bases, with 8 bases between. CDR3 sequence reads: CAWSVEMSGELFF. CDR3 nucleotides: TGTGCCTGGAGTGTCGAGATGTCCGGGGAGCTGTTTTTT.

This chain connects TRBV9 to TRBJ1-2; a possible D gene is TRBD1 (6 bases). Germline V gene lookup returns CDR1 SGDLS and CDR2 YYNGEE. Trimming cost V 3 bases and J 4 bases, with 19 bases left between them. The CDR3 length is 16 residues. This CDR3 is CASSAGGAGAGYGYTF. The CDR3 DNA sequence: TGTGCCAGCAGCGCCGGCGGAGCAGGGGCTGGCTATGGCTACACCTTC.

The chain has TRBV6-1 and TRBJ2-1; 7 bases match TRBD1. Germline V gene data show CDR1 as MNHNS and CDR2 as SASEGT. The CDR3 extends over 14 amino acids. J gave up 6 bases and V 4 bases, and 6 bases lay outside the gene matches. The CDR3, as DNA: TGTGCCAGCAGTGTCCGGGACAGTCTCAATGAGCAGTTCTTC. Its protein product is CASSVRDSLNEQFF.